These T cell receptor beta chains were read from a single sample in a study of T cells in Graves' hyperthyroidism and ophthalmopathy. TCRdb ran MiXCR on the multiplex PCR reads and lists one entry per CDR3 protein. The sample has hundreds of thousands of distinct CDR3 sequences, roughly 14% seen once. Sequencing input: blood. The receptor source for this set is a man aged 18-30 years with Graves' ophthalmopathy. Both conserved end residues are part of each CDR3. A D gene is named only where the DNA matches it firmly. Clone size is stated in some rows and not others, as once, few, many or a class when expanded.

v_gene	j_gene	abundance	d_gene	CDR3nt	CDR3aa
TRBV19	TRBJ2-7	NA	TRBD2	TGTGCCAGTGGTATTCTGTCGTCGACTAGCGGGGGTTACGAGCAGTACTTC	CASGILSSTSGGYEQYF
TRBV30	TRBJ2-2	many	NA	TGTGCCTGGAGTGTACGTTCTCCCGGGGAGCTGTTTTTT	CAWSVRSPGELFF
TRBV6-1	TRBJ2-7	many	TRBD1	TGTGCCAGCAGTGAACCGGGACAGGCAACCTACGAGCAGTACTTC	CASSEPGQATYEQYF
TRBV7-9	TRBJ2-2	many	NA	TGTGCCAGCAGCAAATCAGGGACCGGGGAGCTGTTTTTT	CASSKSGTGELFF
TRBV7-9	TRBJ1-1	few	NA	TGTGCCAGCAGCTTTGCAGGAGAGATTACTGAAGCTTTCTTT	CASSFAGEITEAFF
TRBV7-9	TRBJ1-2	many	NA	TGTGCCAGCAGCCTTCAGGGGAGAGGCTACACCTTC	CASSLQGRGYTF
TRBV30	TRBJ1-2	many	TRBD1	TGTGCCTGGAGTAGGGACAGGGACTATGGCTACACCTTC	CAWSRDRDYGYTF
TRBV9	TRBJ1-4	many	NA	TGTGCCAGCAGCGTTGACAGTTCATCTAATGAAAAACTGTTTTTT	CASSVDSSSNEKLFF
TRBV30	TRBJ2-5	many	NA	TGTGCCTGGACCCCCCCCCTTCAAGAGACCCAGTACTTC	CAWTPPLQETQYF
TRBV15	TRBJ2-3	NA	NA	TGTGCCACCAGCAGAGATCTCGAAACAGATACGCAGTATTTT	CATSRDLETDTQYF
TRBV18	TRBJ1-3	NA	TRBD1	TGTGCCAGCGAGGGACAGCGTGAAGACACCATATATTTT	CASEGQREDTIYF
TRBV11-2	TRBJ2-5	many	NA	TGTGCCAGCAGCCCTTTTCGAGCCCGACTTCGGGAGAATCGAGAGACCCAGTACTTC	CASSPFRARLRENRETQYF
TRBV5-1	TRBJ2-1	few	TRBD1	TGCGCCAGCAGCTTGCGAGCCGGGACAGGGGTCTACAATGAGCAGTTCTTC	CASSLRAGTGVYNEQFF
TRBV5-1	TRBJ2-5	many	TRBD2	TGCGCCAGCAGCTTGTTTGCGGGAGGCGAGACCCAGTACTTC	CASSLFAGGETQYF
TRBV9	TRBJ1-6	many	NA	TGTGCCAGCAGCGTAGCTCCTGAGGGCGGCTCACCCCTCCACTTT	CASSVAPEGGSPLHF
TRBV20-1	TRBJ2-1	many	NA	TGCAGTGCTAGGGACTATAATGCCTACAATGAGCAGTTCTTC	CSARDYNAYNEQFF
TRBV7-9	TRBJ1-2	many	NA	TGTGCCAGCATCCCAAATTTTGGAGGATCGGGTGGCGGCTACACCTTC	CASIPNFGGSGGGYTF
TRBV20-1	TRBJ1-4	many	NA	TGCAGTGCTAGGGAGGGCTCCACAACTAATGAAAAACTGTTTTTT	CSAREGSTTNEKLFF
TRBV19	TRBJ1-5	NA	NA	TGTGCCAGTAGTATAGTGAGGGGAGAGGGCAATCAGCCCCAGCATTTT	CASSIVRGEGNQPQHF
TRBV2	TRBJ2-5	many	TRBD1	TGTGCCAGCTGGACAGGACCCACGATGGTACGCCAAGAGACCCAGTACTTC	CASWTGPTMVRQETQYF
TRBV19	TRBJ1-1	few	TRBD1	TGTGCCACAGTGGGGGGGACAGAGAAATCCCTAAACACTGAAGCTTTCTTT	CATVGGTEKSLNTEAFF
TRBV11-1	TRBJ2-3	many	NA	TGTGCCAGCAGCTTTGTCCTAGCCCTCACAGATACGCAGTATTTT	CASSFVLALTDTQYF
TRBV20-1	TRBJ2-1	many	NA	TGCAGTCCCATCCTTAATGAGCAGTTCTTC	CSPILNEQFF
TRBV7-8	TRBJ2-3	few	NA	TGTGCCAGCAGCTTAATACGGGGGTCAGATACGCAGTATTTT	CASSLIRGSDTQYF